Following are 24 T cell receptor beta chains from one sample sequenced in a study of cytomegalovirus exposure and HLA in healthy donors. Primers included in the PCR were 60 Vbeta and 13 Jbeta primers. Method: immunoSEQ multiplex PCR; TCRdb's copy keeps in-frame clones and lacks some. Among under 200,000 clones listed, 82% were seen once. Sequenced material: PBMCs. These receptor sequences come from a woman aged 18-30 years in good health and CMV-seronegative.

The sample holds a few counts of this clone. V gene TRBV19 combines with J gene TRBJ1-5, with a tentative D call TRBD1 (5 bases). V lost 2 bases and J lost 4, with 12 bases in between. The germline V gene encodes CDR1 LNHDA and CDR2 SQIVND (reference sequence). The CDR3 totals 15 residues. The CDR3 loop reads CASSIFSTANQPQHF. The DNA for the CDR3 is TGTGCCAGTAGTATATTTTCGACAGCAAATCAGCCCCAGCATTTT.

The genes are TRBV4-2 and TRBJ2-5, with D perhaps matching TRBD2 (6 bases). With the DNA end fitting TRBJ2-7 better, the J assignment may be wrong. From germline, CDR1 is LGHNA and CDR2 YNFKEQ. The CDR3 is 15 residues long. CDR3 bases: TGTGCCAGCAGCCAACCGGACGGGAGCTCCTACGAGCAGTACTTC. Its protein product is CASSQPDGSSYEQYF.

The chain carries TRBV28 and TRBJ2-5; possibly TRBD2 for D (6 bases). V shed 3 bases and J shed 1 base, with 9 bases lying between them. This CDR3 is built from 14 residues. CDR1 is MDHEN, CDR2 SYDVKM, per germline. The CDR3 nucleotides are TGTGCCAGCAGTTTGGGCGGGGCCCAAGAGACCCAGTACTTC. Translating gives CASSLGGAQETQYF.

V usage is TRBV28 and J usage is TRBJ2-3, with 14 bases lining up with TRBD2. Germline V lookup: CDR1 MDHEN, CDR2 SYDVKM. V was clipped by 4 bases and J by 4 bases; unmatched bases: 7. The CDR3 sequence is 17 residues long. The CDR3 loop is CASSSRLAGGPSDTQYF. The DNA for the CDR3 is TGTGCCAGCAGTTCAAGACTAGCGGGAGGGCCCTCAGATACGCAGTATTTT.

In its sample, this clone was seen once. The genes are TRBV7-9 and TRBJ1-2; 7 bases match TRBD1. CDR3 size: 12 residues. Unmatched junction bases numbered 3, after V lost 3 bases and J lost 8 bases. Germline V gene sequence: CDR1 SEHNR, CDR2 FQNEAQ (reference sequence). CDR3 in amino acids: CASSFDREGYTF. CDR3 bases: TGTGCCAGCAGCTTTGACAGGGAGGGCTACACCTTC.

The chain combines TRBV4-1 with TRBJ2-3; D is unclear. Trimming shortened V by 0 bases and J by 1 base, and 14 bases separated the two germline ends. Germline assignment: CDR1 MGHRA and CDR2 YSYEKL. The CDR3 totals 17 residues. CDR3 sequence: CASSQDPSSFGTDTQYF. The CDR3 region has the DNA TGCGCCAGCAGCCAAGATCCTAGTAGCTTTGGCACAGATACGCAGTATTTT.

J is TRBJ1-4 and V is TRBV27, with no clear D. The CDR3 sequence is 14 residues long. The germline V gene encodes CDR1 MNHEY and CDR2 SMNVEV (reference sequence). V lost 2 bases to trimming and J lost 4 bases, with 8 bases between them. CDR3 DNA sequence: TGTGCCAGCAGTTTAATCGGGAGTAATGAAAAACTGTTTTTT. Its translation: CASSLIGSNEKLFF. The full variable domain, with the rest looked up from reference TRBV27 and TRBJ1-4, is EAQVTQNPRYLITVTGKKLTVTCSQNMNHEYMSWYRQDPGLGLRQIYYSMNVEVTDKGDVPEGYKVSRKEKRNFPLILESPSPNQTSLYFCASSLIGSNEKLFFGSGTQLSVL.

This clone was observed a few times. This chain uses TRBV5-4 with TRBJ2-1, with 7 bases identical to TRBD2. With V trimmed by 3 bases and J by 4 bases, 7 bases remained unmatched. The CDR3 covers 15 residues. The germline V gene encodes CDR1 SGHNT and CDR2 YYREEE (reference sequence). The DNA for the CDR3 is TGTGCCAGCAGCTGGGGGACTATTCTTTACAATGAGCAGTTCTTC. Translating it yields CASSWGTILYNEQFF.

This chain links TRBV7-8 with TRBJ1-1; 10 bases map to TRBD1. CDR1 and CDR2 (germline): SGHVS, FQNEAQ. The CDR3 loop spans 14 amino acids. V lost 3 bases and J lost 10; bases outside the gene matches: 8. The DNA of the CDR3 is TGTGCCAGCAGCTTCGGGACAGGGGTCATTCGAGCTTTCTTT. It is translated as CASSFGTGVIRAFF.

This chain joins TRBV11-2 and TRBJ2-7; D unresolved. Trimming shortened V by 1 base and J by 5 bases, and 6 bases separated the two germline ends. The CDR3 is 12 amino acids. The germline CDR1 and CDR2 sequences are SGHAT and FQNNGV. This CDR3 reads CASSLVVHEQYF. In DNA, the CDR3 is TGTGCCAGCAGCTTAGTAGTCCACGAGCAGTACTTC.

The chain uses TRBV5-6 and TRBJ1-2, with 7 bases that match TRBD1. The V gene end was trimmed by 1 base and the J gene end by 5 bases; junction bases not matched to a gene: 8. Per the germline V gene, CDR1 is SGHDT and CDR2 is YYEEEE. This CDR3 contains 15 residues. The CDR3 spells CASSLYQTGYYGYTF. As DNA, the CDR3 is TGTGCCAGCAGCTTGTACCAGACAGGGTATTATGGCTACACCTTC.

Details on this clone: A junction end diverges from the germline sequence, so it may reflect a read error. Other DNA sequences of this sample code for an identical CDR3. V and J are TRBV5-3 and TRBJ1-5, with D perhaps matching TRBD1 (5 bases). TRBV5-3 is flagged as an ORF with uncertain function. This CDR3 spans 15 amino acids. The CDR3 here is CARSFEGDSNQPQHF. CDR3 coding DNA: TGTGCCAGAAGCTTCGAAGGGGATAGCAATCAGCCTCAGCATTTT.

This clone appeared a single time. This sequence joins TRBV27 and TRBJ2-7, with D possibly matching TRBD2 (6 bases). Germline-derived CDR1 and CDR2 are MNHEY and SMNVEV (reference sequence). This CDR3 is built from 12 residues. V was cut by 2 bases and J by 6 bases, with 8 bases left in between. CDR3 residues: CASSLAGREQYF. CDR3 DNA sequence: TGTGCCAGCAGTTTAGCGGGGCGCGAGCAGTACTTC.

This clone was counted a few times. The V call is TRBV28, the J call TRBJ1-3; tentatively, D is TRBD1 (5 bases). With 6 bases removed from V and 1 base from J, the gap between germline ends came to 16 bases. Germline V lookup: CDR1 MDHEN, CDR2 SYDVKM. This CDR3 comprises 16 residues. The CDR3 DNA is TGTGCCAGCAGAGCTCCGGGACTGATATCTGGAAACACCATATATTTT. Translating it yields CASRAPGLISGNTIYF.

The gene calls are TRBV27 and TRBJ2-5; 12 nucleotides match TRBD2. CDR1 and CDR2 (germline): MNHEY, SMNVEV (reference sequence). V lost 5 bases, J lost 3 bases, and 4 bases stayed unmatched. CDR3 length: 15 amino acids. The CDR3 loop reads CASSPRTSGEETQYF. The CDR3, as DNA: TGTGCCAGCAGTCCCCGGACTAGCGGGGAAGAGACCCAGTACTTC.

This chain uses TRBV7-2 with TRBJ2-3; 9 positions match TRBD2. This CDR3 region has 16 residues. With V trimmed by 4 bases and J by 5 bases, 10 bases remained unmatched. From germline, CDR1 is SGHTA and CDR2 FQGNSA. The CDR3 DNA follows: TGTGCCAGCAGCTCAGAGGCGGGGGGGAATCAAGATACGCAGTATTTT. Translation gives CASSSEAGGNQDTQYF.

The V and J genes are TRBV11-3 and TRBJ2-1; TRBD2 aligns across 9 bases. Trimming removed 1 base from V and 0 bases from J; junction bases left unmatched: 4. The germline V gene has CDR1 SGHNT and CDR2 YENEEA. This CDR3 has 17 residues. In DNA form, the CDR3 reads TGTGCCAGCAGCTTAGGAATAGCGGGAGCCTCCTACAATGAGCAGTTCTTC. Residues: CASSLGIAGASYNEQFF.

This rearrangement joins TRBV27 to TRBJ2-1, with 12 bases identical to TRBD2. CDR1 and CDR2 (germline): MNHEY, SMNVEV (reference sequence). The CDR3 has 15 amino acids. V lost 5 bases to trimming and J lost 6 bases; unmatched junction nucleotides: 5. Here the CDR3 DNA reads TGTGCCAGCAGTGCCGGGACTAGCGGGTTCAATGAGCAGTTCTTC. Translated, it gives CASSAGTSGFNEQFF.

V gene TRBV27 combines with J gene TRBJ2-7; tentatively, D is TRBD1 (6 bases). Germline V lookup: CDR1 MNHEY, CDR2 SMNVEV (reference sequence). Trimming pared 1 base from V and 0 bases from J, leaving 10 bases between. This CDR3 is 15 amino acids long. The CDR3 coding sequence is TGTGCCAGCAGTTTATGGGCAGGGGTCTCCTACGAGCAGTACTTC. This encodes CASSLWAGVSYEQYF.

The chain carries TRBV30 and TRBJ2-3; 9 nucleotides agree with TRBD1. Germline V lookup: CDR1 GTSNPN, CDR2 SVGIG (reference sequence). The CDR3 is made up of 15 amino acids. Germline trimming cut 2 bases from V and 2 bases from J; bases unmatched to any gene: 5. The DNA of the CDR3 is TGTGCCTGGAGTTGGGGACAGGGCTCCACAGATACGCAGTATTTT. This gives the protein CAWSWGQGSTDTQYF.

The chain uses TRBV6-5 and TRBJ2-5; no firm D call. The DNA end favors TRBJ2-7, so the J call may be wrong. The CDR3 has 16 residues. CDR1 and CDR2 from the germline V gene are MNHEY and SVGAGI. CDR3 protein: CASSYSRHGYIYEQYF. Here the CDR3 DNA reads TGTGCCAGCAGTTACTCGAGACACGGATACATCTACGAGCAGTACTTC.

The rearrangement uses TRBV28 and TRBJ2-2; 7 nucleotides match TRBD1. V was clipped by 4 bases and J by 3 bases; unmatched bases: 8. Germline loops: CDR1 MDHEN, CDR2 SYDVKM. This CDR3 region has 16 residues. The CDR3 here is CASSSTHRGDTGELFF. CDR3 DNA: TGTGCCAGCAGTTCGACCCACAGGGGCGACACCGGGGAGCTGTTTTTT.

The chain is built from TRBV6-1 and TRBJ1-5; possible D gene TRBD1, 5 bases. CDR1 is MNHNS and CDR2 is SASEGT in the germline V gene. Deletions cut 3 bases from V and 2 bases from J, with 17 bases between. The CDR3 extends over 17 amino acids. The CDR3 DNA follows: TGTGCCAGCAGTGATCCCCAGGGTGGATGGGGCAATCAGCCCCAGCATTTT. This gives the protein CASSDPQGGWGNQPQHF.

Points on this clone: One junction end disagrees with the germline gene, perhaps due to a read error. This sequence joins TRBV7-9 and TRBJ2-7; D perhaps matches TRBD1 (5 bases). The germline CDR1 and CDR2 sequences are SEHNR and FQNEAQ (reference sequence). The CDR3 sequence is 11 residues long. The chain's CDR3 is CASDSSNEQYF. The CDR3 DNA reads as TGTGCCAGCGACAGCTCCAACGAGCAGTACTTC.